This T cell receptor beta chain was captured in a study of cytomegalovirus exposure and HLA in healthy donors. The CDR3 loop spans 17 amino acids. The germline CDR1 and CDR2 sequences are SEHNR and FQNEAQ (reference sequence). In regard to this clone: Antigen specificity is unknown. One end of the junction varies from germline; a read error may be responsible.

Primers: 60 Vbeta forward and 13 Jbeta reverse. Some clones are missing from TCRdb's copy, which holds only in-frame ones; the method was immunoSEQ multiplex PCR. The sample consists of fewer than 200,000 clones, about 76% of them appearing once. Study-wide results and limits: In vitro assays verified that a few CMV-associated chains recognized CMV antigens specifically.

This receptor was identified in a young woman in good health and CMV-seropositive. The sample comprised PBMCs. The gene calls are TRBV7-9 and TRBJ1-2, with 9 bases lining up with TRBD1. The CDR3 reads CSSSLVGQGHVNYGYTF. CDR3 nucleotide sequence: TGTTCCAGCAGCTTAGTAGGACAGGGGCATGTGAACTATGGCTACACCTTC.